The clone carrying this T cell receptor (beta chain) was picked up many times. The antigen is not known. Sample time point: newly diagnosed GD, antithyroid drugs for less than 3 months. Construction of the TCR library relied on RNA isolated from PBMCs. Arm-PCR with iRepertoire HTBI primers amplified the CDR3 regions for these TCR beta libraries. TCRdb re-analysed the multiplex PCR reads in MiXCR, keeping a single row per CDR3 protein. The sample carries roughly 420,000 distinct CDR3 sequences, over 15% recorded once. The sample is drawn from a study of regulatory T cells in long-lasting Graves disease. Overall study results and limits: Public clonotype sharing was higher in persistent than newly diagnosed patients. Patients with persistent disease showed a bias toward TRBV28, TRBJ1-2 and TRBJ2-5.

Trimming took 2 bases from V and 8 from J; bases not matched to a gene: 3. The CDR3 has 14 residues. CDR1 is GTSNPN and CDR2 is SVGIG in the germline V gene (reference sequence). These data also featured in a second study, about T cells in Graves' hyperthyroidism and ophthalmopathy.

The sequencing here drew on peripheral blood mononuclear cells (PBMCs), taken at new diagnosis, from a patient treated with antithyroid drugs. The chain combines TRBV30 with TRBJ1-6; 10 bases are shared with TRBD1. The source of this sequence is a woman in her twenties or thirties with Graves disease. This CDR3 reads CAWSLGTGDSPLHF. The CDR3 bases are TGTGCCTGGAGTCTCGGGACAGGGGATTCACCCCTCCACTTT. Supplemented by reference TRBV30 and TRBJ1-6, the full variable domain reads SQTIHQWPATLVQPVGSPLSLECTVEGTSNPNLYWYRQAAGRGLQLLFYSVGIGQISSEVPQNLSASRPQDRQFILSSKKLLLSDSGFYLCAWSLGTGDSPLHFGNGTRLTVT.